This T cell receptor (beta chain) emerged from a study of siplizumab effects on memory and regulatory T cells. CDR1 SEHNR and CDR2 FQNEAQ come from the germline V gene (reference sequence). V was clipped by 1 base and J by 3 bases; unmatched bases: 11. The CDR3 is 18 residues long. Clones were read by immunoSEQ multiplex PCR, and TCRdb kept only the in-frame ones, dropping some. The sample contains about 120,000 clones, roughly 95% of which appear only once. This clone was counted once. The sequence came from a human donor in good health. The specimen was non-Treg CD4+ T cells sorted from blood. The chain combines TRBV7-9 with TRBJ2-3; TRBD2 agrees at 9 bases. CDR3 in DNA: TGTGCCAGCAGCTTAGGGAGGCAGCGGGGGGACGTGACAGATACGCAGTATTTT. Its translation: CASSLGRQRGDVTDTQYF.